This TCR beta chain was profiled in a study of T-cell memory formation after mild COVID-19. Constant-segment primers were used for 5'RACE, and the resulting TCR alpha and TCR beta cDNA libraries carried sample barcodes and UMIs. TCRdb re-called the 5' RACE reads through MiXCR, storing one row per CDR3 protein. The table has 250,000 to 300,000 distinct CDR3 sequences, more than 15% seen once. There are 14 residues in the CDR3. Germline-derived CDR1 and CDR2 are SEHNR and FQNEAQ (reference sequence). The V segment lost 3 bases and the J segment 7 bases; nucleotides outside the gene matches: 3. This sequence was found in a man aged 18 to 30 who had mild COVID-19 (a few samples of this study predate the infection). Cell type and time point are not known. The chain recombines TRBV7-9 with TRBJ1-6, with 7 bases matching TRBD1. What was sequenced was PBMCs or a T cell subset sorted from them (not recorded which). The CDR3 sequence: CASSFGTENSPLHF. The CDR3 bases are TGTGCCAGCAGCTTCGGGACAGAAAATTCACCCCTCCACTTT.